Listed below are T cell receptor beta chains from one sample, sequenced in a study of shared clonotypes between healthy human individuals. Using immunoSEQ multiplex PCR, the repertoire was profiled, and TCRdb retains in-frame clones only, with some absent. The sample consists of almost 700,000 clones, roughly 94% of them appearing once. Input material: naive CD8+ T cells sorted from blood. The receptors originated from a man aged 25 to 40 in good health. The CDR3 runs from the conserved cysteine through the conserved F or W. A D gene is named only where the DNA matches it firmly. Some rows have no size entry. The others give once, few or many, or a class for an expanded clone.

V gene,clone size,D gene,J gene,CDR3 DNA,CDR3 protein
TRBV15,NA,NA,TRBJ1-2,TGTGCCACCAGCAGAGATAGGGGGACATTTGTCTATGGCTACACCTTC,CATSRDRGTFVYGYTF
TRBV4-3,NA,NA,TRBJ2-3,TGCGCCAGCAGCCAAATAGCGGCTAGCACAGATACGCAGTATTTT,CASSQIAASTDTQYF
TRBV6-5,NA,TRBD2,TRBJ2-7,TGTGCCAGCGTGCCTAGCGGCCAAAGCGAGCAGTACTTC,CASVPSGQSEQYF
TRBV4-1,NA,NA,TRBJ2-7,TGCGCCAGCAGCCAACTGGACACCAGCTCCTACGAGCAGTACTTC,CASSQLDTSSYEQYF
TRBV7-9,NA,NA,TRBJ2-7,TGTGCCAGCAGCTCGACAGAGAGTAACTACGAGCAGTACTTC,CASSSTESNYEQYF
TRBV4-1,once,NA,TRBJ2-7,TGCGCCAGCAGCCAAGAATGGGGTGCCGAGCAGTACTTC,CASSQEWGAEQYF
TRBV13,NA,NA,TRBJ2-3,TGTGCCAGCAGCCCACGCCCGGGGCGCAGCACAGATACGCAGTATTTT,CASSPRPGRSTDTQYF
TRBV27,NA,TRBD2,TRBJ2-7,TGTGCCAGCAGCTTCGGGACTAGCGGGAGCTCCTACGAGCAGTACTTC,CASSFGTSGSSYEQYF
TRBV4-1,NA,NA,TRBJ1-1,TGCGCCAGCAGCCAAGAGCCGGAGAACACTGAAGCTTTCTTT,CASSQEPENTEAFF
TRBV2,once,TRBD2,TRBJ2-7,TGTGCCAGCAGTGAAGGTAGCGGGAGCGAGCAGTACTTC,CASSEGSGSEQYF
TRBV5-1,NA,TRBD1,TRBJ2-7,TGCGCCAGCAGCTGGACCGGGACAGGGGGAGACGAGCAGTACTTC,CASSWTGTGGDEQYF
TRBV14,NA,NA,TRBJ2-7,TGTGCCAGCAGCCACGCCCTAGGAGCCTACGAGCAGTACTTC,CASSHALGAYEQYF
TRBV6-4,NA,TRBD2,TRBJ2-5,TGTGCCAGCAGTGACTCCCTAGCGGCGGGACCTCAAGAGACCCAGTACTTC,CASSDSLAAGPQETQYF
TRBV9,NA,NA,TRBJ2-5,TGTGCCAGCAGCCCCCGACAGGTCGTAGAGACCCAGTACTTC,CASSPRQVVETQYF
TRBV9,NA,TRBD1,TRBJ1-1,TGTGCCAGCAGCGGACGGACAGGGTGGAACACTGAAGCTTTCTTT,CASSGRTGWNTEAFF
TRBV30,NA,NA,TRBJ2-5,TGTGCCTGGGCTAGCGAACAAGAGACCCAGTACTTC,CAWASEQETQYF
TRBV10-3,NA,NA,TRBJ2-1,TGTGCCATCAGTGAGGTTGTTAGCGGTGACAATGAGCAGTTCTTC,CAISEVVSGDNEQFF
TRBV7-9,NA,NA,TRBJ2-5,TGTGCCAGCAGCTTCATCGGAGAGACCCAGTACTTC,CASSFIGETQYF
TRBV5-5,NA,NA,TRBJ2-3,TGTGCCAGCAGCTCGGTAGCGGCATCCACGGGAGATACGCAGTATTTT,CASSSVAASTGDTQYF
TRBV7-6,NA,NA,TRBJ2-1,TGTGCCAGCAGCAGGTCCCCCGGAGGCGGTACTACAAATGAGCAGTTCTTC,CASSRSPGGGTTNEQFF
TRBV19,NA,TRBD2,TRBJ2-1,TGTGCCAGTAGCATAGCGGGAGGGTTGAATGAGCAGTTCTTC,CASSIAGGLNEQFF
TRBV29-1,NA,TRBD1,TRBJ2-5,TGCAGCGGGGAACCTACCGGGACAGAGGAGACCCAGTACTTC,CSGEPTGTEETQYF
TRBV2,NA,NA,TRBJ1-2,TGTGCCAGCAAAGTATCAGCTAACTATGGCTACACCTTC,CASKVSANYGYTF
TRBV4-1,once,TRBD1,TRBJ1-1,TGCGCCAGCAGCCAAGGGACAGGGCAAACTGAAGCTTTCTTT,CASSQGTGQTEAFF
TRBV7-9,NA,NA,TRBJ2-7,TGTGCCAGCAGCTTTTACCTGCAAAGCTCCTACGAGCAGTACTTC,CASSFYLQSSYEQYF
TRBV7-2,NA,NA,TRBJ1-1,TGTGCCAGCAGCTTAGACCAGGGGTTGGACACTGAAGCTTTCTTT,CASSLDQGLDTEAFF
TRBV28,NA,NA,TRBJ1-2,TGTGCCAGCAGTTTAGTACGGGTCCGTTACAGGGACGACTATGGCTACACCTTC,CASSLVRVRYRDDYGYTF
TRBV7-9,once,NA,TRBJ1-2,TGTGCCAGCAGCTTAGCCGAGACAGTGTTTCGTGCTGGCTACACCTTC,CASSLAETVFRAGYTF